The 4 T cell receptor beta chains reported below all come from one sample, sequenced in a study of long-term antiretroviral therapy in people with HIV. At survey level, the immunoSEQ assay was run in its v3.0 version. The method was immunoSEQ multiplex PCR; TCRdb's version includes in-frame clones alone and lacks a portion of them. The table shows 13,000 to 15,000 clones, with around 80% occurring only once. This specimen consisted of unsorted PBMCs, obtained 1.3 years before starting antiretroviral therapy. These TCRs come from a man aged 35-49 years with HIV.

The chain uses TRBV29-1 and TRBJ1-1; D unresolved. The CDR3 has 10 residues. Germline CDR1 is SQVTM and CDR2 is ANQGSEA. V was pared by 7 bases and J by 1 base, with 4 bases between. CDR3 nucleotide sequence: TGCAGCGCTGAGAACACTGAAGCTTTCTTT. This encodes CSAENTEAFF.

This rearrangement joins TRBV30 to TRBJ2-2; D could derive from TRBD1 or TRBD2 (5 bases each). There are 14 residues in the CDR3. The V gene's germline CDR1 is GTSNPN and CDR2 SVGIG (reference sequence). Deletions cut 2 bases from V and 5 bases from J, with 12 bases between. As DNA, the CDR3 is TGTGCCTGGAGTAAAGGGACGGAAACCGGGGAGCTGTTTTTT. It is translated as CAWSKGTETGELFF.

The V call is TRBV6-1, the J call TRBJ1-4; D ambiguous. CDR3 length: 15 residues. V was trimmed by 6 bases and J by 8 bases, leaving 19 bases between them. The germline gives CDR1 MNHNS, CDR2 SASEGT. In DNA, the CDR3 is TGTGCCAGCAGCCTTGGACTGCCCGTCGGGGAAAAACTGTTTTTT. It codes for CASSLGLPVGEKLFF.

The chain is built from TRBV25-1 and TRBJ1-1, with D hard to call. V was cut by 5 bases and J by 4 bases, with 11 bases left in between. CDR3 size: 13 residues. From germline, CDR1 is MGHDK and CDR2 SYGVNS. In DNA form, the CDR3 reads TGTGCCAGCAGTCCCTCTTGGGGCACTGAAGCTTTCTTT. It codes for CASSPSWGTEAFF.